The T cell receptor beta chain under discussion was sequenced for a study of blood T cells in healthy people across ages. Broader study findings: Unsorted PBMCs ruled out conclusive naive versus antigen-experienced comparison.

Germline trimming cut 3 bases from V and 7 bases from J; bases unmatched to any gene: 12. Germline V gives CDR1 DFQATT, CDR2 SNEGSKA (reference sequence). The CDR3 runs 15 residues. As for this clonotype: Its target is not known.

Next came a second PCR, run for roughly 7 to 12 cycles, which used a sample-barcoded 5' primer along with a J-beta primer mix. TCRdb analysed the 5' RACE reads with MiXCR anew, one entry per CDR3 protein. The sample records 1.5 million to 2 million distinct CDR3 sequences, under 30% being singletons. Whenever a sample was processed, at least 7 million PBMCs were isolated. J is TRBJ2-1 and V is TRBV20-1; the match to TRBD2 covers 7 bases. The sequencing input was blood. The clonotype originates from a young woman in good health. CDR3: CSARAPGTKVNEQFF. The CDR3, as DNA: TGCAGTGCTAGGGCTCCCGGGACTAAGGTTAATGAGCAGTTCTTC.